This is a list of T cell receptor beta chains from one sample in a study of T cell responses to AZD1222 COVID-19 vaccine. Here immunoSEQ multiplex PCR was the method, and the copy in TCRdb shows in-frame clones only, minus some. The sample includes some 150,000 clones, 85% to 90% of them seen just once. Sequenced material: peripheral blood, taken 28 days after the second AZD1222 dose. The source is an adult who received the AZD1222 COVID-19 vaccine. Both conserved end residues are part of each CDR3.

CDR3aa: CASSLPGRRGGQMQYF; j_gene: TRBJ2-3; v_gene: TRBV7-9
CDR3aa: CASSLAGVETDTQYF; j_gene: TRBJ2-3; v_gene: TRBV9
CDR3aa: CASSFLIGGRNVYEQYF; j_gene: TRBJ2-7; v_gene: TRBV27
CDR3aa: CSVAQGSGGNQPQHF; j_gene: TRBJ1-5; v_gene: TRBV29-1
CDR3aa: CASSPTRYGGETQYF; j_gene: TRBJ2-5; v_gene: TRBV18
CDR3aa: CASSQGLAGEQYF; j_gene: TRBJ2-7; v_gene: TRBV4-3
CDR3aa: CASSQDDEQPQHF; j_gene: TRBJ1-5; v_gene: TRBV3-1/TRBV3-2
CDR3aa: CASRRSSDRPSSYEQYF; j_gene: TRBJ2-7; v_gene: TRBV7-3
CDR3aa: CASSPILQSGANVLTF; j_gene: TRBJ2-6; v_gene: TRBV18
CDR3aa: CASSEAGRGPANEKLFF; j_gene: TRBJ1-4; v_gene: TRBV6-1
CDR3aa: CAWSVGQAAFF; j_gene: TRBJ1-1; v_gene: TRBV30
CDR3aa: CASSLGSAGTYEQYF; j_gene: TRBJ2-7; v_gene: TRBV7-9
CDR3aa: CASISSGQNTGELFF; j_gene: TRBJ2-2; v_gene: TRBV28
CDR3aa: CASSRGQGTMNTEAFF; j_gene: TRBJ1-1; v_gene: TRBV14
CDR3aa: CASSVDQNTQYF; j_gene: TRBJ2-3; v_gene: TRBV9
CDR3aa: CATSEPGTGEKLFF; j_gene: TRBJ1-4; v_gene: TRBV24-1
CDR3aa: CASSLDWSGGNSPLHF; j_gene: TRBJ1-6; v_gene: TRBV7-9
CDR3aa: CASNLGLAGGRGSYEQYF; j_gene: TRBJ2-7; v_gene: TRBV5-1
CDR3aa: CSVPGVDTQYF; j_gene: TRBJ2-3; v_gene: TRBV29-1
CDR3aa: CASSLGTGVREQYF; j_gene: TRBJ2-7; v_gene: TRBV11-2
CDR3aa: CAISEWGSGRIEQFF; j_gene: TRBJ2-1; v_gene: TRBV10-3
CDR3aa: CASSYDVTSGTYEQYF; j_gene: TRBJ2-7; v_gene: TRBV6-2/TRBV6-3
CDR3aa: CATSDTGTQTGELFF; j_gene: TRBJ2-2; v_gene: TRBV24-1
CDR3aa: CASSLGSGTPLHF; j_gene: TRBJ1-6; v_gene: TRBV7-3
CDR3aa: CASSPVEWGDTEAFF; j_gene: TRBJ1-1; v_gene: TRBV6-5
CDR3aa: CASSQSPGQPYEQYF; j_gene: TRBJ2-7; v_gene: TRBV4-1
CDR3aa: CASSFDRGEQPQHF; j_gene: TRBJ1-5; v_gene: TRBV28
CDR3aa: CASSLAGPNEQYF; j_gene: TRBJ2-7; v_gene: TRBV27
CDR3aa: CASSPGFPLPSVIQYF; j_gene: TRBJ2-4; v_gene: TRBV5-4
CDR3aa: CASSAMGGSGYTF; j_gene: TRBJ1-2; v_gene: TRBV6-5
CDR3aa: CASSQGTSGREETQYF; j_gene: TRBJ2-5; v_gene: TRBV4-2
CDR3aa: CASSQGALDWYGYTF; j_gene: TRBJ1-2; v_gene: TRBV28
CDR3aa: CASSLGGSTGELFF; j_gene: TRBJ2-2; v_gene: TRBV7-3
CDR3aa: CASSVHSAYNEQFF; j_gene: TRBJ2-1; v_gene: TRBV9
CDR3aa: CASSSAGTSGNEQFF; j_gene: TRBJ2-1; v_gene: TRBV7-8
CDR3aa: CASREPGTGGYGYTF; j_gene: TRBJ1-2; v_gene: TRBV5-4
CDR3aa: CATSDLGSTGGNFNEQFF; j_gene: TRBJ2-1; v_gene: TRBV24-1
CDR3aa: CASSHKSSGFF; j_gene: TRBJ1-1; v_gene: TRBV6-5
CDR3aa: CASSEGGRGRRNTEAFF; j_gene: TRBJ1-1; v_gene: TRBV2
CDR3aa: CASSPSRNEQFF; j_gene: TRBJ2-1; v_gene: TRBV18
CDR3aa: CASSSTPGQSNYGYTF; j_gene: TRBJ1-2; v_gene: TRBV28
CDR3aa: CASSSGETGTGNTIYF; j_gene: TRBJ1-3; v_gene: TRBV6-6
CDR3aa: CATSDPLRFEQFF; j_gene: TRBJ2-1; v_gene: TRBV24-1
CDR3aa: CASSPTSHYEQYF; j_gene: TRBJ2-7; v_gene: TRBV14
CDR3aa: CASTRTGENTEAFF; j_gene: TRBJ1-1; v_gene: TRBV28
CDR3aa: CATSDLRGISTDTQYF; j_gene: TRBJ2-3; v_gene: TRBV24-1
CDR3aa: CASSLGKRELYEQYF; j_gene: TRBJ2-7; v_gene: TRBV7-6
CDR3aa: CASSPTGLIDEKLFF; j_gene: TRBJ1-4; v_gene: TRBV11-1